What follows is one TCR beta chain and its context. Its target is not known. Both 60 Vbeta primers and 13 Jbeta primers went into the PCR. Libraries were prepared by immunoSEQ multiplex PCR; TCRdb keeps only in-frame clonotypes and omits some of them. The profile shows approximately 120,000 clones, around 73% of them singletons. Germline CDR1 is SGHRS and CDR2 is YFSETQ. Losses at the gene ends were 0 bases for V and 9 bases for J; bases not matched to a gene: 7. The CDR3 totals 15 residues. This specimen belongs to a study of cytomegalovirus exposure and HLA in healthy donors. Overall study results and limits: Association of a missense DCLRE1C variant with TCR beta V- and J-gene trimming was reported in a later analysis. TCR sequences were mostly rare, though some public TCRs occurred in many donors. Later, an analysis found that common viral pathogens appeared to be linked with several of the most significant clusters.

The receptor was derived from a man over 45 in good health and CMV-seronegative. This chain connects TRBV5-1 to TRBJ2-1; 9 nucleotides line up with TRBD1. Sequenced sample: PBMCs. DNA for the CDR3: TGCGCCAGCAGCTTGGAGGCCACAGGGGGCGGTGAGCAGTTCTTC. Its protein product is CASSLEATGGGEQFF.